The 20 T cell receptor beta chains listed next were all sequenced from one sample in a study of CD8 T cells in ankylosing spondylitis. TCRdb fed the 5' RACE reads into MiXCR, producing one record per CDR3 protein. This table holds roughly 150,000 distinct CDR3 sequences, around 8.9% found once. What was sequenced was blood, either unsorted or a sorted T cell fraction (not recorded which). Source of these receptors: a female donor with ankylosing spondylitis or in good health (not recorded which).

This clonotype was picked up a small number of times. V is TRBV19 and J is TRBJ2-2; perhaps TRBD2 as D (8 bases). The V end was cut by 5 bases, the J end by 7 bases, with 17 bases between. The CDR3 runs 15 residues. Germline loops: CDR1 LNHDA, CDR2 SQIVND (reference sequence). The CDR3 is CASSPLTGTSGELFF. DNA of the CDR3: TGTGCCAGTAGTCCCTTGACAGGGACTAGCGGGGAGCTGTTTTTT. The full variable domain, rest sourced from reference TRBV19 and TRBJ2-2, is DGGITQSPKYLFRKEGQNVTLSCEQNLNHDAMYWYRQDPGQGLRLIYYSQIVNDFQKGDIAEGYSVSREKKESFPLTVTSAQKNPTAFYLCASSPLTGTSGELFFGEGSRLTVL.

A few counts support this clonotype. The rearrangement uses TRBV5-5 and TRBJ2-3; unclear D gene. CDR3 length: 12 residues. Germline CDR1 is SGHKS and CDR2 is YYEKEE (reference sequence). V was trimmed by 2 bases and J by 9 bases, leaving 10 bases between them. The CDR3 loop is CASSLTLETQYF. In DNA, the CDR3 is TGTGCCAGCAGCTTAACGTTGGAAACGCAGTATTTT.

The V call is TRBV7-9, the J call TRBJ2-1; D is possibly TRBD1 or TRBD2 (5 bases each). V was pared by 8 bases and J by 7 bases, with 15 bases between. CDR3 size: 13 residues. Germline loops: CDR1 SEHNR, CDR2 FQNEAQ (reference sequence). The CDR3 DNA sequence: TGTGCCAGCCCGGGACCGGCGTGGAATGAGCAGTTCTTC. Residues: CASPGPAWNEQFF.

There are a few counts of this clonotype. In DNA form, the CDR3 reads TGCAGTGCTTTAGCGTCTCAAAGGGGGGACATTCAGTACTTC. Protein sequence: CSALASQRGDIQYF. The chain joins TRBV20-1 to TRBJ2-4, with D perhaps being TRBD1 or TRBD2 (6 bases each). Germline loops: CDR1 DFQATT, CDR2 SNEGSKA (reference sequence). The V and J ends lost 5 bases and 8 bases respectively, with 19 bases between them. The length of the CDR3 is 14 residues.

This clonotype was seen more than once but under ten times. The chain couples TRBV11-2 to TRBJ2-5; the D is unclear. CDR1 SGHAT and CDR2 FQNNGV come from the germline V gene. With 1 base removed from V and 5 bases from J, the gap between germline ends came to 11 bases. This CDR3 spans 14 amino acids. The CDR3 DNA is TGTGCCAGCAGCTTAGTATCATTCGCGGAGACCCAGTACTTC. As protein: CASSLVSFAETQYF.

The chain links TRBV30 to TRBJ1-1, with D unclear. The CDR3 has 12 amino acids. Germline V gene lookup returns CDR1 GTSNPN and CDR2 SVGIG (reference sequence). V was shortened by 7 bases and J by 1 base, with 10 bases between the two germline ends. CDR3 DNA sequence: TGTGCCTCTACACCGTGGAACACTGAAGCTTTCTTT. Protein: CASTPWNTEAFF. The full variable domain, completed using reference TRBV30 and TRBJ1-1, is SQTIHQWPATLVQPVGSPLSLECTVEGTSNPNLYWYRQAAGRGLQLLFYSVGIGQISSEVPQNLSASRPQDRQFILSSKKLLLSDSGFYLCASTPWNTEAFFGQGTRLTVV.

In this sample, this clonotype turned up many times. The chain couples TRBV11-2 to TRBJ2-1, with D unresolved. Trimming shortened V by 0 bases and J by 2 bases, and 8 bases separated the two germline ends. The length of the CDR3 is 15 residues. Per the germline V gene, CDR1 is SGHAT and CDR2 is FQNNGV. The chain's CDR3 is CASSLELRAYNEQFF. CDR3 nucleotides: TGTGCCAGCAGCTTAGAATTGCGCGCCTACAATGAGCAGTTCTTC.

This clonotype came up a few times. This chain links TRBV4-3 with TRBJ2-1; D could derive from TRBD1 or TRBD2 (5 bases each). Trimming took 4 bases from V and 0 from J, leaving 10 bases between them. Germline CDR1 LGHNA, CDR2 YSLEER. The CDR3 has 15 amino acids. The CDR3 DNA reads TGCGCCAGCAGCCTCGGGACGCCCTCCTACAATGAGCAGTTCTTC. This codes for CASSLGTPSYNEQFF.

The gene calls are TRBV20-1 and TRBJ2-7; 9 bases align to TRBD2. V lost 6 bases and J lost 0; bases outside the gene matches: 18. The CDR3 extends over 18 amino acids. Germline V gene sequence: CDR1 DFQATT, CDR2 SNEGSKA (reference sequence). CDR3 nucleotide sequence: TGCAGTGCCTCCCTAGCGGGGAGGGGCCCCATTAGCTCCTACGAGCAGTACTTC. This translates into CSASLAGRGPISSYEQYF.

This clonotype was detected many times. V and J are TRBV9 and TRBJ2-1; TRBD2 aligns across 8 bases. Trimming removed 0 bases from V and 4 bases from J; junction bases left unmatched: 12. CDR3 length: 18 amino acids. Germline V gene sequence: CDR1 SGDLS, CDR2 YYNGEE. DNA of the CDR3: TGTGCCAGCAGCGTAGGCGGGGGACTAGTATCCCCTTACAATGAGCAGTTCTTC. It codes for CASSVGGGLVSPYNEQFF.

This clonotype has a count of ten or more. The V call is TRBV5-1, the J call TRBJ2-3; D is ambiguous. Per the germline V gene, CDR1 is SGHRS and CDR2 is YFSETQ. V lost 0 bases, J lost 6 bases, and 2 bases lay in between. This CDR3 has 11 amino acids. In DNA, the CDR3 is TGCGCCAGCAGCTTGGCGGATACGCAGTATTTT. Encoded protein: CASSLADTQYF.

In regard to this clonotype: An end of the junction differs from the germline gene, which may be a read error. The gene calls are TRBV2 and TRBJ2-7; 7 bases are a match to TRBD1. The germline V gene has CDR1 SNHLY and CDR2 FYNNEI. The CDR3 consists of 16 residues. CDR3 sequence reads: CASTDPRGNKAYEQDF. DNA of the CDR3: TGTGCCAGCACTGATCCCAGGGGGAATAAAGCCTACGAGCAGGACTTC. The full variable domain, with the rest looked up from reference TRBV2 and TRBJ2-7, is EPEVTQTPSHQVTQMGQEVILRCVPISNHLYFYWYRQILGQKVEFLVSFYNNEISEKSEIFDDQFSVERPDGSNFTLKIRSTKLEDSAMYFCASTDPRGNKAYEQDFGPGTRLTVT.

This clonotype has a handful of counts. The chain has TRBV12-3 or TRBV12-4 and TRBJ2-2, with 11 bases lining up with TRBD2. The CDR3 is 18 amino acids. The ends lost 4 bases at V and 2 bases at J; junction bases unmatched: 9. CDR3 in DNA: TGTGCCAGCAGTTCTTTTTTGACTAGCGGGACTAACACCGGGGAGCTGTTTTTT. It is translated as CASSSFLTSGTNTGELFF.

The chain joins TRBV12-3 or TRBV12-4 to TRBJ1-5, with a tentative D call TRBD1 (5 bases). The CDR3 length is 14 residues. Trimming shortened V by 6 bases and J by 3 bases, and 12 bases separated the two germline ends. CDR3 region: CASRGGDTNQPQHF. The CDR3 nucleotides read TGTGCCAGCAGGGGAGGGGATACCAATCAGCCCCAGCATTTT.

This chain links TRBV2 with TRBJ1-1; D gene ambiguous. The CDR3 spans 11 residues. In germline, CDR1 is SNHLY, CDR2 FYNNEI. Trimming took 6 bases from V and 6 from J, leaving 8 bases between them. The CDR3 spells CASRKVSEAFF. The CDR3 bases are TGTGCCAGCAGAAAGGTCTCTGAAGCTTTCTTT. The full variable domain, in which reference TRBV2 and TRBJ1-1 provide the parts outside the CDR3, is EPEVTQTPSHQVTQMGQEVILRCVPISNHLYFYWYRQILGQKVEFLVSFYNNEISEKSEIFDDQFSVERPDGSNFTLKIRSTKLEDSAMYFCASRKVSEAFFGQGTRLTVV.

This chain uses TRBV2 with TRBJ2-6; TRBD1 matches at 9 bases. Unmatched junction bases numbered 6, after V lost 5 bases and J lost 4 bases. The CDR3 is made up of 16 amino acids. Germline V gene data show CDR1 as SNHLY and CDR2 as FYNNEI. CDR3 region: CASSHDRGTGANVLTF. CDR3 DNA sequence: TGTGCCAGCAGTCATGACAGGGGGACCGGGGCCAACGTCCTGACTTTC.

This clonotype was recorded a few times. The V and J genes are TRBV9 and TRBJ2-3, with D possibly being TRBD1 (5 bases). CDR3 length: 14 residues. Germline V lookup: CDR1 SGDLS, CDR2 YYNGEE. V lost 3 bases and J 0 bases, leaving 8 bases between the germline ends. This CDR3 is CASSGGASTDTQYF. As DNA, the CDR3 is TGTGCCAGCAGCGGTGGGGCTAGCACAGATACGCAGTATTTT.

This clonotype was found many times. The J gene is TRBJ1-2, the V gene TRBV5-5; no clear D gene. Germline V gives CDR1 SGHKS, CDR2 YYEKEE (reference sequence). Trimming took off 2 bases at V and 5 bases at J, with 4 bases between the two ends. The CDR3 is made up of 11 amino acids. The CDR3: CASSFQYGYTF. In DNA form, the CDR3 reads TGTGCCAGCAGCTTCCAATATGGCTACACCTTC.

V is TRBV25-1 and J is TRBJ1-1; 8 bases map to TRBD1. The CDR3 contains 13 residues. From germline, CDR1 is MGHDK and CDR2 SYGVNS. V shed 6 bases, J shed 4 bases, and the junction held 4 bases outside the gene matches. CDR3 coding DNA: TGTGCCAGCAGGGCGACAGGGGCCACTGAAGCTTTCTTT. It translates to CASRATGATEAFF.

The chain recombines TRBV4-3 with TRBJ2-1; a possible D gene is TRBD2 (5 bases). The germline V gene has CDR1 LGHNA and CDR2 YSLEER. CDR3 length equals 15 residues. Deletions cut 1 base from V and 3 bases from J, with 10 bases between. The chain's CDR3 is CASSQGSGRYNEQFF. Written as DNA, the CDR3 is TGCGCCAGCAGCCAAGGGAGCGGCCGCTACAATGAGCAGTTCTTC.